Included here is one T cell receptor beta chain sequence, with context. The record originates from a study of T cells in Graves' hyperthyroidism and ophthalmopathy. Germline CDR1 reads SGHRS; CDR2 reads YFSETQ. This CDR3 spans 14 amino acids. J lost 6 bases, V lost 1 base, and 4 bases had no gene match. Amplification of TCR beta CDR3 regions used RNA as the template. The primer set for the first-round RT-PCR of the TCR CDR3 was HTBI. TCRdb independently ran MiXCR on the multiplex PCR reads; one entry per CDR3 protein. The table shows 350,000 to 450,000 distinct CDR3 sequences, with about 15% occurring only once. In patients aged 18 to 65, hyperthyroidism was newly diagnosed, with duration under 2 months.

This TCR came from a woman in her thirties with Graves' hyperthyroidism that later progressed to Graves' ophthalmopathy. Sequenced sample: blood. The chain recombines TRBV5-1 with TRBJ2-7, with 10 positions matching TRBD2. CDR3 region: CASSLTSGTVEQYF. CDR3 in DNA: TGCGCCAGCAGCTTGACTAGCGGGACTGTCGAGCAGTACTTC.